A selection of T cell receptor beta chains follows, all from one sample in a study of CD8 T cells in ankylosing spondylitis. From the 5' RACE reads, TCRdb called clonotypes with MiXCR, one entry per CDR3 protein. Of 20,000 to 25,000 distinct CDR3 sequences in the sample, roughly 13% were seen once. The sequencing sample was made of blood. These receptors all come from a male donor with ankylosing spondylitis or in good health (not recorded which). The CDR3 runs from the conserved cysteine through the conserved F or W.

V: TRBV12-3/TRBV12-4; J: TRBJ2-5; CDR3: CTKETQYF
V: TRBV28; J: TRBJ1-6; CDR3: CASSSPQGGNSPLHF
V: TRBV3-1; J: TRBJ2-7; CDR3: CASLNSATYEQYF
V: TRBV4-1; J: TRBJ2-3; CDR3: CASSQGNSGRAADTQYF
V: TRBV25-1; J: TRBJ2-3; CDR3: CASSEYTADTQYF
V: TRBV28; J: TRBJ2-1; CDR3: CAIRTGYNEQFF
V: TRBV4-3; J: TRBJ2-1; CDR3: CASSQTGRDPFF
V: TRBV27; J: TRBJ2-2; CDR3: CASSADRGLTGELFF
V: TRBV6-1; J: TRBJ2-1; CDR3: CASAYRYNEQFF
V: TRBV12-3/TRBV12-4; J: TRBJ2-3; CDR3: CASSFRDRTDTQYF
V: TRBV10-2; J: TRBJ2-7; CDR3: CASSDFSSGSDEQYF
V: TRBV7-2; J: TRBJ2-5; CDR3: CASSSPVSWETQYF
V: TRBV15; J: TRBJ2-5; CDR3: CATSRDQRETQYF
V: TRBV20-1; J: TRBJ2-1; CDR3: CSAIGTSGSKNEQFF
V: TRBV5-1; J: TRBJ2-5; CDR3: CASSLSGLRETQYF
V: TRBV12-3/TRBV12-4; J: TRBJ2-6; CDR3: CASQVSGANVLTF
V: TRBV6-1; J: TRBJ1-5; CDR3: CASSGTGEGPQHF
V: TRBV20-1; J: TRBJ2-7; CDR3: CSAIPGEVYEQYF
V: TRBV12-3/TRBV12-4; J: TRBJ1-2; CDR3: CASQSGQGLNYGYTF
V: TRBV24-1; J: TRBJ2-1; CDR3: CATSDLGAGTRFF
V: TRBV5-1; J: TRBJ2-3; CDR3: CASSQDLSSTDTQYF
V: TRBV7-2; J: TRBJ2-7; CDR3: CASSPLGAYEQYF
V: TRBV4-3; J: TRBJ1-2; CDR3: CASSFTGEGNGYTF
V: TRBV29-1; J: TRBJ2-1; CDR3: CSVEADRGSYNEQFF
V: TRBV6-2/TRBV6-3; J: TRBJ1-1; CDR3: CASSLIAANTEAFF
V: TRBV6-5; J: TRBJ2-7; CDR3: CASGQDPYEQYF
V: TRBV5-5; J: TRBJ1-4; CDR3: CASSLGETIFEKLFF
V: TRBV7-9; J: TRBJ2-5; CDR3: CASSLKTIQETQYF
V: TRBV28; J: TRBJ2-5; CDR3: CASSKAPETQYF
V: TRBV29-1; J: TRBJ2-1; CDR3: CSVEDSGGASDEQFF
V: TRBV12-3/TRBV12-4; J: TRBJ1-4; CDR3: CASQQGAGEKLFF
V: TRBV12-3/TRBV12-4; J: TRBJ2-2; CDR3: CASSSTPELFF
V: TRBV27; J: TRBJ2-7; CDR3: CASSLLWGTYEQYF
V: TRBV20-1; J: TRBJ2-1; CDR3: CSARDAFGGGNEQFF
V: TRBV6-2/TRBV6-3; J: TRBJ1-5; CDR3: CASVSGVKQNQPQHF
V: TRBV20-1; J: TRBJ1-4; CDR3: CSGAVVEKLFF
V: TRBV5-1; J: TRBJ1-1; CDR3: CASREWTGRTTEAFF
V: TRBV7-6; J: TRBJ2-2; CDR3: CASSLVPTTNTGELFF
V: TRBV29-1; J: TRBJ2-2; CDR3: CSVDRGAGELFF
V: TRBV6-6; J: TRBJ2-7; CDR3: CASATAGEQYF
V: TRBV28; J: TRBJ2-2; CDR3: CASRVAGGVHGELFF
V: TRBV19; J: TRBJ2-2; CDR3: CASMPSGSAGELFF
V: TRBV29-1; J: TRBJ2-2; CDR3: CSAYRDRGTGELFF
V: TRBV12-3/TRBV12-4; J: TRBJ2-2; CDR3: CASSLSGRVSGELFF
V: TRBV5-1; J: TRBJ1-1; CDR3: CASSLGGQAPEAFF
V: TRBV19; J: TRBJ2-1; CDR3: CASSNPGTSASNEQFF
V: TRBV20-1; J: TRBJ2-1; CDR3: CSASGPATGNEQFF
V: TRBV19; J: TRBJ2-1; CDR3: CASSIARTQFF
V: TRBV5-1; J: TRBJ1-4; CDR3: CASSAGTMEEKLFF
V: TRBV29-1; J: TRBJ2-5; CDR3: CSVGPSQETQYF